This T cell receptor (beta chain) was identified during a study of T cell responses to AZD1222 COVID-19 vaccine. Assay used: immunoSEQ multiplex PCR; TCRdb lists only in-frame clones, some missing. The repertoire holds some 74,000 clones, with roughly 85% as singletons. V shed 6 bases and J 6 bases; nucleotides not matched to a gene: 8. Germline loops: CDR1 MNHEY, CDR2 SVGAGI. The CDR3 totals 15 residues. The sequencing here drew on peripheral blood, taken 28 days after the second AZD1222 dose. The sequence was obtained from an adult who received the AZD1222 COVID-19 vaccine. J is TRBJ2-1 and V is TRBV6-5; 10 bases fit TRBD1. CDR3 DNA sequence: TGTGCCAGCAGACCTCGGGACAGGGGTATCAATGAGCAGTTCTTC. This translates into CASRPRDRGINEQFF.